The 24 T cell receptor beta chains presented below share a single source sample, sequenced in a study of T cells in Graves' hyperthyroidism and ophthalmopathy. Amplification of TCR beta CDR3 regions was performed using RNA transcripts as template. TCR CDR3 underwent first-round RT-PCR with the HTBI primer set. TCRdb reprocessed the multiplex PCR reads via MiXCR and lists one record per CDR3 protein. The sample records about 290,000 distinct CDR3 sequences, 13% being singletons. Source material: blood. The receptors were gathered from a woman aged 25 to 39 with Graves' hyperthyroidism that later progressed to Graves' ophthalmopathy.

V gene TRBV20-1 combines with J gene TRBJ2-7; the match to TRBD2 covers 13 bases. The V segment lost 3 bases and the J segment 4 bases; nucleotides outside the gene matches: 9. The germline V gene has CDR1 DFQATT and CDR2 SNEGSKA (reference sequence). This CDR3 spans 16 amino acids. CDR3 region: CSARGGLAGVEYEQYF. CDR3 nucleotide sequence: TGCAGTGCTAGGGGTGGACTAGCGGGAGTTGAATACGAGCAGTACTTC.

CDR3 protein: CASSLFGGQPNYGYTF. CDR3 bases: TGTGCCAGCAGCTTGTTTGGTGGACAGCCTAACTATGGCTACACCTTC. V and J are TRBV7-6 and TRBJ1-2; possible D gene TRBD1, 6 bases. Looked up from germline, CDR1 is SGHVS and CDR2 is FNYEAQ. CDR3 length equals 16 residues. V dropped 3 bases and J dropped 0 bases, with 14 bases sitting between them.

This clonotype showed up many times. The V call is TRBV29-1, the J call TRBJ2-1; 9 bases map to TRBD2. The CDR3 loop spans 17 amino acids. Germline CDR1 reads SQVTM; CDR2 reads ANQGSEA. Unmatched junction bases numbered 14, after V lost 2 bases and J lost 6 bases. Here the CDR3 reads CSVEMGLASGDLNEQFF. CDR3 sequence (DNA): TGCAGCGTTGAAATGGGGCTGGCTAGCGGGGACCTCAATGAGCAGTTCTTC.

The sample holds many counts of this clonotype. The V gene is TRBV28, the J gene TRBJ1-3; D not resolved. The ends were cut back, 3 bases at V and 1 base at J, with 13 bases in the middle. The CDR3 has 16 residues. From germline, CDR1 is MDHEN and CDR2 SYDVKM. The CDR3 is CASSFLQGGSGNTIYF. The CDR3 region has the DNA TGTGCCAGCAGTTTTTTGCAAGGAGGATCTGGAAACACCATATATTTT.

This rearrangement joins TRBV4-1 to TRBJ2-5; D may be TRBD2 (6 bases). The germline CDR1 and CDR2 sequences are MGHRA and YSYEKL. V was trimmed by 4 bases and J by 4 bases, leaving 16 bases between them. This CDR3 contains 15 residues. The CDR3 sequence is CASSLGGGLGETQYF. In DNA, the CDR3 is TGCGCCAGCAGCCTCGGTGGGGGGTTAGGAGAGACCCAGTACTTC.

On this clonotype: This may be a read error: a much more frequent sequence differs by one nucleotide. The DNA for the CDR3 is TGTGCCAGCAACCCTCCGACAGGGGGGAGGGGCTACACCTTC. As protein: CASNPPTGGRGYTF. The chain is built from TRBV7-2 and TRBJ1-2, with 9 positions matching TRBD1. J lost 8 bases, V lost 7 bases, and 11 bases had no gene match. From germline, CDR1 is SGHTA and CDR2 FQGNSA. There are 14 residues in the CDR3.

This chain connects TRBV5-4 to TRBJ2-2; D is unclear. Germline V lookup: CDR1 SGHNT, CDR2 YYREEE (reference sequence). V dropped 2 bases and J dropped 6 bases, with 5 bases sitting between them. The CDR3 runs 12 residues. Written as DNA, the CDR3 is TGTGCCAGCAGCTTTGTATCCGGGGAGCTGTTTTTT. This sequence encodes CASSFVSGELFF.

This clonotype was seen a handful of times. This may stem from a read error, because a much larger clone lies one nucleotide away. The genes are TRBV28 and TRBJ2-7; possibly TRBD2 for D (5 bases). Germline V gives CDR1 MDHEN, CDR2 SYDVKM. This CDR3 contains 16 residues. As DNA, the CDR3 is TGTGCCAGCAGTTCGATTCTGGGGAAGCGGTCCTACGGGCAGTACTTC. Residues: CASSSILGKRSYGQYF.

With regard to this clonotype: With a much larger clone just one base away, this may be a read error. This chain uses TRBV24-1 with TRBJ2-1; D is unclear. The CDR3 is 11 amino acids. Germline V lookup: CDR1 KGHDR, CDR2 SFDVKD. CDR3 residues: CATSAYNEQSF. DNA of the CDR3: TGTGCCACCAGTGCCTACAATGAGCAGTCCTTC.

This clonotype was detected ten times or more. The chain employs TRBV4-2 and TRBJ2-1; TRBD2 matches 8 bases. The germline V gene has CDR1 LGHNA and CDR2 YNFKEQ. V lost 1 base to trimming and J lost 8 bases; unmatched junction nucleotides: 7. CDR3 length equals 15 residues. This CDR3 reads CASSQVLREGHEQFF. The DNA of the CDR3 is TGTGCCAGCAGCCAAGTTTTACGGGAGGGCCATGAGCAGTTCTTC.

With respect to this clonotype: A much more abundant neighbour one base away suggests this may be a read error. V is TRBV30 and J is TRBJ1-6, with D unclear. CDR1 GTSNPN and CDR2 SVGIG come from the germline V gene (reference sequence). The V end lost 4 bases, the J end lost 0 bases, and 10 bases lay between the germline ends. The CDR3 covers 15 residues. CDR3 residues: CAWNIGSSYNSPLHF. CDR3 DNA sequence: TGTGCCTGGAATATAGGGAGCTCCTATAATTCACCCCTCCACTTT.

There are a few counts of this clonotype. V is TRBV29-1 and J is TRBJ2-2; the match to TRBD1 covers 7 bases. The CDR3 totals 13 residues. The V gene's germline CDR1 is SQVTM and CDR2 ANQGSEA. Trimming at V came to 7 bases and at J to 0 bases, leaving 2 bases not matched to a gene. In DNA form, the CDR3 reads TGCAGCGCGACAGGGCCGAACACCGGGGAGCTGTTTTTT. Protein sequence: CSATGPNTGELFF.

This clonotype was counted at least ten times. J is TRBJ1-6 and V is TRBV12-3 or TRBV12-4; 7 bases align to TRBD1. CDR3 length equals 14 residues. Trimming took 4 bases from V and 7 from J; bases not matched to a gene: 4. CDR3 sequence reads: CASSSGTVNSPLHF. The CDR3 bases are TGTGCCAGCAGTTCCGGGACAGTAAATTCACCCCTCCACTTT.

The gene calls are TRBV7-9 and TRBJ2-3; 10 bases align to TRBD2. Germline CDR1 reads SEHNR; CDR2 reads FQNEAQ (reference sequence). V dropped 5 bases and J dropped 2; count of bases not matched to a gene: 4. CDR3 length equals 15 residues. The DNA for the CDR3 is TGTGCCAGCAGCCCACTAGCGGGGACCACAGATACGCAGTATTTT. Protein: CASSPLAGTTDTQYF.

Ten or more counts support this clonotype. This chain connects TRBV2 to TRBJ2-7; 14 positions match TRBD2. V gave up 5 bases and J gave up 6 bases; unmatched junction bases: 9. CDR1 SNHLY and CDR2 FYNNEI come from the germline V gene. CDR3 size: 16 residues. CDR3 in DNA: TGTGCCAGCAGTCGACTAGCGGGAGGGCCAAGTTCCGAGCAGTACTTC. Translating gives CASSRLAGGPSSEQYF. Combining the CDR3 with reference TRBV2 and TRBJ2-7 gives the whole variable domain EPEVTQTPSHQVTQMGQEVILRCVPISNHLYFYWYRQILGQKVEFLVSFYNNEISEKSEIFDDQFSVERPDGSNFTLKIRSTKLEDSAMYFCASSRLAGGPSSEQYFGPGTRLTVT.

This chain uses TRBV4-1 with TRBJ2-4; 13 nucleotides match TRBD2. V was clipped by 3 bases and J by 5 bases; unmatched bases: 7. The germline CDR1 and CDR2 sequences are MGHRA and YSYEKL. The CDR3 contains 17 residues. CDR3 amino acids: CASSQLTSGRGENIQYF. The CDR3 nucleotides are TGCGCCAGCAGCCAGCTAACTAGCGGGAGGGGCGAAAACATTCAGTACTTC.

The rearrangement links TRBV2 to TRBJ1-3; no clear D gene. V was trimmed by 7 bases and J by 0 bases, leaving 13 bases between them. Looked up from germline, CDR1 is SNHLY and CDR2 is FYNNEI. This CDR3 comprises 15 residues. The CDR3 coding sequence is TGTGCCAGCAACTTCTGGACGGGCTCTGGAAACACCATATATTTT. Translation gives CASNFWTGSGNTIYF.

This clonotype showed up many times. The chain has TRBV6-1 and TRBJ2-7; 13 positions match TRBD2. CDR1 is MNHNS and CDR2 is SASEGT in the germline V gene. This CDR3 is 13 amino acids long. After removal of 8 bases from V and 5 bases from J, the junction contained 3 bases not matched to a gene. The CDR3 nucleotides are TGTGCCAGCGGACTAGCGGGAGAAAACGAGCAGTACTTC. Its translation is CASGLAGENEQYF.

This clonotype was seen a few times. A junction end diverges from the germline sequence, so it may reflect a read error. The CDR3 is CASRLTSGNTGGLFF. CDR3 DNA sequence: TGTGCCAGCAGATTAACTTCAGGGAACACCGGGGGGCTGTTTTTT. The gene calls are TRBV7-2 and TRBJ2-2; a possible D gene is TRBD2 (6 bases). The CDR3 loop spans 15 amino acids. The V gene's germline CDR1 is SGHTA and CDR2 FQGNSA.

This clonotype was counted ten times or more. The J gene is TRBJ1-2, the V gene TRBV2, with unresolved D. The CDR3 has 11 amino acids. The ends were cut back, 6 bases at V and 3 bases at J, with 5 bases in the middle. Germline values: CDR1 SNHLY, CDR2 FYNNEI. The CDR3 reads CASSSDYGYTF. Here the CDR3 DNA reads TGTGCCAGCAGCTCGGACTATGGCTACACCTTC.

Points on this clonotype: One junction end disagrees with the germline gene, perhaps due to a read error. The V call is TRBV11-3, the J call TRBJ2-2; 9 nucleotides match TRBD1. The germline CDR1 and CDR2 sequences are SGHNT and YENEEA. CDR3 length: 16 amino acids. The DNA of the CDR3 is TGTACCAGCAGCGCCCGGACAGGGGAACTAGCCGGGGAGCTGTTTTTT. This gives the protein CTSSARTGELAGELFF.

Of note for this clonotype: At one end, the junction sequence differs from germline, possibly due to a read error. This chain joins TRBV9 and TRBJ2-3; D is undetermined. From germline, CDR1 is SGDLS and CDR2 YYNGEE. CDR3 length: 13 amino acids. CDR3 protein: CASSVELGYTRYF. The DNA of the CDR3 is TGTGCCAGCAGCGTAGAATTAGGGTATACGCGGTATTTT.

This clonotype showed up just a few times. The chain combines TRBV10-3 with TRBJ2-1; D is possibly TRBD2 (7 bases). With 4 bases removed from V and 7 bases from J, the gap between germline ends came to 14 bases. This CDR3 has 14 amino acids. Germline CDR1 is ENHRY and CDR2 is SYGVKD. The CDR3 DNA sequence: TGTGCCATCAGTGGAGGGGGGGGCCTAAATGAGCAGTTCTTC. Protein: CAISGGGGLNEQFF.

The chain links TRBV5-4 to TRBJ2-1, with D maybe TRBD2 (5 bases). The germline CDR1 and CDR2 sequences are SGHNT and YYREEE (reference sequence). The CDR3 is 15 amino acids. V was clipped by 6 bases and J by 2 bases, with 15 bases between them. The CDR3: CASNIAGSPYNEQFF. CDR3 in DNA: TGTGCCAGCAACATCGCGGGCTCCCCCTACAATGAGCAGTTCTTC.